This T cell receptor beta chain was recorded in a study of OX40 agonist ivuxolimab in advanced cancers. At the level of the study: Partial responses occurred in Three dose-escalation patients, one with hepatocellular carcinoma and two with cutaneous melanoma. The study's findings and limits: Nonresponders, in some cases, also had low normalized T-cell clonal expansion.

Generated by immunoSEQ multiplex PCR, the TCRdb table keeps only in-frame clones and is missing some. This sample yields fewer than 40,000 clones, of which over 60% are seen a single time; over 7.5% belongs to the top ten. Of note for this clone: Its cognate antigen is unknown.

People who had autoimmune disease history or systemic immunosuppression were excluded. Blood samples were obtained at baseline, cycle 4 day 1, and cycle 7 day 1. Trimming removed 4 bases from V and 4 bases from J, with 11 bases in between. The CDR3 totals 13 residues. Germline V gene data show CDR1 as GTSNPN and CDR2 as SVGIG (reference sequence). This sample comprised CD4+ or CD8+ T cells sorted from blood, obtained in a trial of the OX40 agonist ivuxolimab. The receptor was derived from an adult with an advanced solid tumor such as melanoma, head and neck, liver or kidney cancer. The V gene is TRBV30, the J gene TRBJ1-3; D remains unclear. CDR3 in DNA: TGTGCCTGGACCCTCGTTCAGGGAAACACCATATATTTT. Translating it yields CAWTLVQGNTIYF.